This T cell receptor beta chain emerged from a study of neoadjuvant anti-PD-1 for oral cavity cancer. On the study more broadly: Before surgery, most patients got three to four biweekly 3 mg/kg nivolumab doses.

Germline V gives CDR1 DFQATT, CDR2 SNEGSKA (reference sequence). CDR3 size: 11 residues. V gave up 3 bases and J gave up 6 bases, with 9 bases separating them. Patients had newly diagnosed, untreated stage II-IVA oral cavity squamous cell carcinoma. Cohort: HPV-negative, locally advanced oral cavity squamous cell carcinoma patients. As for this clone: The antigen is unknown.

TCRdb's table, derived via immunoSEQ multiplex PCR, lists solely in-frame clones and lacks some. The sample shows about 15,000 clones, approximately 65% of them seen only once. Study conclusions and caveats: Only a few patients per response group were TCR-analyzed; validation needed.

This TCR came from a person aged 40 to 85 with oral cavity squamous cell carcinoma. The rearrangement uses TRBV20-1 and TRBJ2-7, with a weak D call TRBD1 (6 bases). Sequenced material: PBMCs, taken before nivolumab (anti-PD-1) treatment. CDR3 loop: CSASIGGEQYF. The CDR3 DNA is TGCAGTGCTAGTATAGGGGGCGAGCAGTACTTC.